This T cell receptor beta chain was sequenced in a study of blood T cell repertoires in COVID-19. The assay was immunoSEQ multiplex PCR, and TCRdb's table has in-frame clones only and misses some. The table records roughly 290,000 clones, 90% of them present only once. This TCR was sampled from a woman aged 30 to 39 with COVID-19, enrolled during active disease. The sequenced sample was peripheral blood.

CDR3 sequence (DNA): TGTGCCAGCAGCGTAGTCCATAGCGGAGAGGGGTACAATGAGCAGTTCTTC. This codes for CASSVVHSGEGYNEQFF. The V and J genes are TRBV9 and TRBJ2-1; perhaps TRBD2 as D (6 bases). V was cut by 0 bases and J by 4 bases, with 17 bases left in between. Germline values: CDR1 SGDLS, CDR2 YYNGEE. The CDR3 sequence is 17 residues long.